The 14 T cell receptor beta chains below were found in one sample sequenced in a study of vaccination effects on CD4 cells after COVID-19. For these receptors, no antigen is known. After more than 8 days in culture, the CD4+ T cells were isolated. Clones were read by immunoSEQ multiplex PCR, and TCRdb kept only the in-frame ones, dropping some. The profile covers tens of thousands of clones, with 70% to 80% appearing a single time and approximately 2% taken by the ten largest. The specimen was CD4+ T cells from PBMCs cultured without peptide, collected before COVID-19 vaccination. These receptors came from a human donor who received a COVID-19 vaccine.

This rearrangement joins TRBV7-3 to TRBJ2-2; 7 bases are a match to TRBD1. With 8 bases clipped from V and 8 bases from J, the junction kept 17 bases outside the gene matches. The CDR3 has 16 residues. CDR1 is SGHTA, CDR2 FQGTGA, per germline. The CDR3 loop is CASGDKGQLLKGELFF. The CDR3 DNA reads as TGTGCCAGCGGAGACAAGGGACAGCTCCTCAAAGGGGAGCTGTTTTTT.

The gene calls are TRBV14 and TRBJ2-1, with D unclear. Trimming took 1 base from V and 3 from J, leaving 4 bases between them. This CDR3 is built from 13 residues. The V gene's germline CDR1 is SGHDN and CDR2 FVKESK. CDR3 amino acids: CASSQGSYNEQFF. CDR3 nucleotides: TGTGCCAGCAGCCAAGGAAGCTACAATGAGCAGTTCTTC.

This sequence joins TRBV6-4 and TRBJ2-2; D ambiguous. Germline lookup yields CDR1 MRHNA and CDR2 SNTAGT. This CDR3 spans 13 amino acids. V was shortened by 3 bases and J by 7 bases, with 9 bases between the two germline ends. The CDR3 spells CASSESRVGELFF. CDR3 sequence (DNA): TGTGCCAGCAGTGAATCCCGGGTCGGGGAGCTGTTTTTT.

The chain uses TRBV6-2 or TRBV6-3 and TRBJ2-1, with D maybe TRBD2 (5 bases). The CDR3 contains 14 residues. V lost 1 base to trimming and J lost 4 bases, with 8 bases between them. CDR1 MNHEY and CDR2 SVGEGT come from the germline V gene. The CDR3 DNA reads TGTGCCAGCAGTTACTGGGAGAGATACAATGAGCAGTTCTTC. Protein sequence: CASSYWERYNEQFF.

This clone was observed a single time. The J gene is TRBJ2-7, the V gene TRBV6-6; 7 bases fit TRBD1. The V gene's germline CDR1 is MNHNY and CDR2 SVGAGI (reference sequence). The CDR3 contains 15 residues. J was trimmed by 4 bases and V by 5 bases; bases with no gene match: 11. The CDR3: CASSLADRVMYEQYV. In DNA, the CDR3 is TGTGCCAGCAGTCTTGCAGACAGGGTAATGTACGAGCAGTACGTC.

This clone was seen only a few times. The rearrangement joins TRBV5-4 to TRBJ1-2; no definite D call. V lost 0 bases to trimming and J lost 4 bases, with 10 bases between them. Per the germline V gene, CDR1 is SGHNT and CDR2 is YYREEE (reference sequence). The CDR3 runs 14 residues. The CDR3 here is CASSLEGYGYGYTF. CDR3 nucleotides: TGTGCCAGCAGCTTGGAGGGTTATGGCTATGGCTACACCTTC.

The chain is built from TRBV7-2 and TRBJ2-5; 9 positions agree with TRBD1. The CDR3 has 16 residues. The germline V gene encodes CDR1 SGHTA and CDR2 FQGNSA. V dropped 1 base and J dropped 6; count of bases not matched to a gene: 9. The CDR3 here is CASSLVGTGNRKTQYF. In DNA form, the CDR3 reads TGTGCCAGCAGCTTAGTCGGGACAGGGAATAGAAAGACCCAGTACTTC.

As DNA, the CDR3 is TGTGCCACCAGTGATCCCAGAACAGGGCTTCGGGAGACCCAGTACTTC. It translates to CATSDPRTGLRETQYF. This chain joins TRBV24-1 and TRBJ2-5; D is perhaps TRBD1 (6 bases). Between the trimmed V and J ends, which lost 3 bases and 5 bases, there was a span of 18 bases. CDR1 and CDR2 from the germline V gene are KGHDR and SFDVKD. This CDR3 is 16 amino acids long.

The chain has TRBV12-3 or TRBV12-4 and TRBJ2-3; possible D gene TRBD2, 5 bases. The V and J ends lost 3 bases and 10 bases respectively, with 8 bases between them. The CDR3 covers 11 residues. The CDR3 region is CASSFLRAQYF. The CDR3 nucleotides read TGTGCCAGCAGTTTTCTGAGGGCGCAGTATTTT.

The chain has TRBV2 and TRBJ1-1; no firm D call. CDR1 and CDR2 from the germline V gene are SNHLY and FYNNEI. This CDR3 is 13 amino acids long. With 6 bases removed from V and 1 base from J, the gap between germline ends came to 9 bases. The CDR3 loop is CASSGRWNTEAFF. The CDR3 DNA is TGTGCCAGCAGCGGAAGGTGGAACACTGAAGCTTTCTTT.

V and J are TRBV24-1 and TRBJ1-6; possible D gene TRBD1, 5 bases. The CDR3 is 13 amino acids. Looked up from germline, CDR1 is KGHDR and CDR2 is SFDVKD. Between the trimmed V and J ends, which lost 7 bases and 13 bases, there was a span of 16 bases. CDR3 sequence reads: CATRAGSRGPLHF. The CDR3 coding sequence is TGTGCCACCAGAGCGGGTTCTCGGGGGCCCCTCCACTTT.

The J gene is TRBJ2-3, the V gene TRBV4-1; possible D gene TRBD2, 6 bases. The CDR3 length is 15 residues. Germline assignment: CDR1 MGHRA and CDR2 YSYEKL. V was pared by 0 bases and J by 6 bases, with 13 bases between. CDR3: CASSQDELARDTQYF. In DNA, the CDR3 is TGCGCCAGCAGCCAAGATGAACTAGCTAGGGATACGCAGTATTTT.

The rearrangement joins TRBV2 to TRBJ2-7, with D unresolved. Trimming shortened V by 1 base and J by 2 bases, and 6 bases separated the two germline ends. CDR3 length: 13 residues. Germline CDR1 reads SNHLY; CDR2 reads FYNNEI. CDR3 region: CASSEDGPYEQYV. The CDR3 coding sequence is TGTGCCAGCAGTGAAGACGGACCCTACGAGCAGTACGTC.

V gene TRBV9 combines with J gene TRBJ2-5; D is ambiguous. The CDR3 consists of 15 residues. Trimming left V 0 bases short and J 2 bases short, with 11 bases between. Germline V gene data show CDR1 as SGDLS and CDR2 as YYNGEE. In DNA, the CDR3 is TGTGCCAGCAGCGTAGCTTTATCGTATCAAGAGACCCAGTACTTC. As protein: CASSVALSYQETQYF.